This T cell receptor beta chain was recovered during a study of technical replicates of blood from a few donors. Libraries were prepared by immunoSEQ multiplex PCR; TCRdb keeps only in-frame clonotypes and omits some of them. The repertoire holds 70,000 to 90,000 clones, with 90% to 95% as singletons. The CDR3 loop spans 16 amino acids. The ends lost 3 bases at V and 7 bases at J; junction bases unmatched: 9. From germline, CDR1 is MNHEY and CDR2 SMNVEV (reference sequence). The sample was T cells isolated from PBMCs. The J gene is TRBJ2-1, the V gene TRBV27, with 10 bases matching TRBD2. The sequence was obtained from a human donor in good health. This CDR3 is CASSFLAGVGINEQFF. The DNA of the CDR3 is TGTGCCAGCAGTTTTCTAGCGGGAGTCGGAATTAATGAGCAGTTCTTC.